This T cell receptor (beta chain) was sequenced for a study of T cells expressing NK-cell markers. The wider study: Seropositivity for HCMV was found in most of the eight sequenced donors, with one seronegative. General observations from the study: Also leading the CD3+CD56-NKG2C+ fraction in a handful of donors were these clonotypes. Nothing established the HCMV specificity of expanded NKG2C+ T cell clones.

Concerning this clonotype: The antigen remains undetermined.

TCRdb reprocessed the 5' RACE reads, with one entry per CDR3 protein and no DNA. Its table lists some 500,000 distinct CDR3 sequences. The CDR3 runs to 18 residues. Germline-derived CDR1 and CDR2 are SQVTM and ANQGSEA. The sequence was obtained from a woman aged 45-59 years in good health. The chain uses TRBV29-1 and TRBJ2-3; TCRdb's D call of TRBD1 is untestable without DNA. The sequenced sample consisted of blood T cells: a sorted CD56 or NKG2C T cell subset, CD4+ or CD8+ T cells, or bulk PBMC T cells (not recorded which). This CDR3 reads CSVEDWFRERVRADTQYF.